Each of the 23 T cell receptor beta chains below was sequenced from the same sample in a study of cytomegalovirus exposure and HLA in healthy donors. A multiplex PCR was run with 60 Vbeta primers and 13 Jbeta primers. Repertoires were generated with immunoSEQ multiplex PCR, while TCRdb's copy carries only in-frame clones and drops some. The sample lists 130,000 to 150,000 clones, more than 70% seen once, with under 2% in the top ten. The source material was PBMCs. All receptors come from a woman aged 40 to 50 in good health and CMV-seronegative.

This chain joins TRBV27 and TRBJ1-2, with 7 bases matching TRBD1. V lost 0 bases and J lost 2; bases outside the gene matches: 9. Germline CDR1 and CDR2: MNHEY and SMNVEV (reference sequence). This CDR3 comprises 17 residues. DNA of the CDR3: TGTGCCAGCAGTTTATCCGCCTGGGACAGACAAAACTATGGCTACACCTTC. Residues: CASSLSAWDRQNYGYTF.

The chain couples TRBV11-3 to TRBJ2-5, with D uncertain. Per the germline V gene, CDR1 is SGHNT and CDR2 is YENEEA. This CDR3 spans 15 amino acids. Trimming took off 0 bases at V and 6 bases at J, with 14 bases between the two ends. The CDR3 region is CASSLDQNQRKTQYF. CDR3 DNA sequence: TGTGCCAGCAGCTTAGATCAGAATCAACGTAAGACCCAGTACTTC.

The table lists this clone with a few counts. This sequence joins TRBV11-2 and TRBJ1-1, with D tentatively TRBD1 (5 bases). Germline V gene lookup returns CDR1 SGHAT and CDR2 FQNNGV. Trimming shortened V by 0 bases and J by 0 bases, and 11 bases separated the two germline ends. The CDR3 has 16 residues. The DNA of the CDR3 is TGTGCCAGCAGCTTAGAACCTGGACAAATGAACACTGAAGCTTTCTTT. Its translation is CASSLEPGQMNTEAFF.

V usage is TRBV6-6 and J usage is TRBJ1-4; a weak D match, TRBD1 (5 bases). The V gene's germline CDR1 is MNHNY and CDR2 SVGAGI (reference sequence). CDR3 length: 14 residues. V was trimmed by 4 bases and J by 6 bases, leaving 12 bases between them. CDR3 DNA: TGTGCCAGCAGTTGGGGGGGGGACGATGAAAAACTGTTTTTT. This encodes CASSWGGDDEKLFF.

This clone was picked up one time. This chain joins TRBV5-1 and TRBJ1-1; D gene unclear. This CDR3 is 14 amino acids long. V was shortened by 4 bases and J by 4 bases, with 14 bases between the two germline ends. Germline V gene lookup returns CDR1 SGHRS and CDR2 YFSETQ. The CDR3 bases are TGCGCCAGCAGCCTAGGGTTAGAGGGCACTGAAGCTTTCTTT. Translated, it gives CASSLGLEGTEAFF.

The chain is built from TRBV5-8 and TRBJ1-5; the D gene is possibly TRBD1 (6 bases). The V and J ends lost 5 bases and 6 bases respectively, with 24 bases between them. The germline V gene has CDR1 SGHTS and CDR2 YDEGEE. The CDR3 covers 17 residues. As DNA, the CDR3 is TGTGCCAGCAGAATTGATAAGGGCAGGGGTGGCGGTCAGCCCCAGCATTTT. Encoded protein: CASRIDKGRGGGQPQHF.

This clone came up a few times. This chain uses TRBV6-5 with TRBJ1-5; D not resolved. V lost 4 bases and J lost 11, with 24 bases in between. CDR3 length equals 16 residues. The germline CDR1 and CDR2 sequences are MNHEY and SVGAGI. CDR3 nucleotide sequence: TGTGCCAGCAGTTCTAGAACGACTCCCGCGGGAGGAACCCAGCATTTT. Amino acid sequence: CASSSRTTPAGGTQHF.

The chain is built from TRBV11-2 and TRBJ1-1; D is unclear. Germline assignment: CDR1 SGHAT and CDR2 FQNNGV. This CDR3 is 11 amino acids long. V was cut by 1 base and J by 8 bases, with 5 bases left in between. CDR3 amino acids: CASSLGQEAFF. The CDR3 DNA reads TGTGCCAGCAGCTTAGGTCAGGAAGCTTTCTTT.

CDR3 protein: CAWSGSLGDTQYF. The CDR3 DNA reads as TGTGCCTGGAGCGGGAGTCTGGGAGATACGCAGTATTTT. This chain connects TRBV30 to TRBJ2-3, with D perhaps TRBD2 (6 bases). V was trimmed by 3 bases and J by 5 bases, leaving 12 bases between them. The CDR3 has 13 residues. Germline-derived CDR1 and CDR2 are GTSNPN and SVGIG (reference sequence).

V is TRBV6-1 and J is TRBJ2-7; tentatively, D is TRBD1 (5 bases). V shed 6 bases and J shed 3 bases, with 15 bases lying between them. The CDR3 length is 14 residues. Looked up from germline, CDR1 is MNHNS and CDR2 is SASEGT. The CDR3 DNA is TGTGCCAGCAGACTTCAGGGCTTCGACTACGAGCAGTACTTC. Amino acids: CASRLQGFDYEQYF.

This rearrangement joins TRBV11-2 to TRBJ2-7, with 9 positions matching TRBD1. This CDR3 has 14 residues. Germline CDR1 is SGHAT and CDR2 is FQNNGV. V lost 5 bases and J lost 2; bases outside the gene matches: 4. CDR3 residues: CASSLGQGPYEQYF. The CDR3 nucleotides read TGTGCCAGCAGCCTGGGACAGGGACCCTACGAGCAGTACTTC.

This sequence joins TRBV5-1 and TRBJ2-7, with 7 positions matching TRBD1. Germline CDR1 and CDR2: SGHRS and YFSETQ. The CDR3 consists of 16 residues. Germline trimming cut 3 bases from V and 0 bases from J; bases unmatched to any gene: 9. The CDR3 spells CASSWTKTGLSYEQYF. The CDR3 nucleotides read TGCGCCAGCAGCTGGACGAAGACAGGGCTCTCCTACGAGCAGTACTTC.

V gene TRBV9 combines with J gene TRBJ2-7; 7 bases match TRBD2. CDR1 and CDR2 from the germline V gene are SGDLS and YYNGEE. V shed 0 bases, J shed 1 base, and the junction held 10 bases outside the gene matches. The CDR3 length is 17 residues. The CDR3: CASSVDPLAGESYEQYF. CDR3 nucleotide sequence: TGTGCCAGCAGCGTAGACCCTTTGGCGGGAGAATCCTACGAGCAGTACTTC.

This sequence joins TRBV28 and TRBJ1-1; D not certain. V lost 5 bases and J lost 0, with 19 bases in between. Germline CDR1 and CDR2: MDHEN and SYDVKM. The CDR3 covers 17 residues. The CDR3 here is CASSPPDQTGLNTEAFF. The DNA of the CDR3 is TGTGCCAGCAGTCCCCCAGATCAAACGGGTCTGAACACTGAAGCTTTCTTT.

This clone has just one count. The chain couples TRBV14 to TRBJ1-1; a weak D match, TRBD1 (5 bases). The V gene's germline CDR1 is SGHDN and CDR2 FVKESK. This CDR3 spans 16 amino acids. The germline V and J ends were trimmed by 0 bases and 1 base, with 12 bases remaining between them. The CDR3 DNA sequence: TGTGCCAGCAGCCAAGATTTGCCAGGGCCGAACACTGAAGCTTTCTTT. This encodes CASSQDLPGPNTEAFF.

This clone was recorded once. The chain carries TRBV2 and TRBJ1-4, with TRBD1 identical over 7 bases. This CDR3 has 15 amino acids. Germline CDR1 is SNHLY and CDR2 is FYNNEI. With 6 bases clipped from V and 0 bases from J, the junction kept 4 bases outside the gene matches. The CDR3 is CASRRQGATNEKLFF. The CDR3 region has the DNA TGTGCCAGCAGGAGACAGGGCGCAACTAATGAAAAACTGTTTTTT.

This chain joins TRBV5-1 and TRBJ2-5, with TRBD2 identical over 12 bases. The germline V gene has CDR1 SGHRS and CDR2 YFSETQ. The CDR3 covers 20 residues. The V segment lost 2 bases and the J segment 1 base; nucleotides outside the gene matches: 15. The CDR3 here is CASSFHPRTSGTALQETQYF. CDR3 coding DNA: TGCGCCAGCAGCTTTCACCCTCGGACTAGCGGGACTGCACTCCAAGAGACCCAGTACTTC. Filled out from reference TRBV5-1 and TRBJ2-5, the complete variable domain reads KAGVTQTPRYLIKTRGQQVTLSCSPISGHRSVSWYQQTPGQGLQFLFEYFSETQRNKGNFPGRFSGRQFSNSRSEMNVSTLELGDSALYLCASSFHPRTSGTALQETQYFGPGTRLLVL.

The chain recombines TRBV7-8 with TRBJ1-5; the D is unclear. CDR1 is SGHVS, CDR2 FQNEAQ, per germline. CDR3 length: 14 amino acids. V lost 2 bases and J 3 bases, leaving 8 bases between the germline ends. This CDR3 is CASSLYSYNQPQHF. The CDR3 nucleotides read TGTGCCAGCAGCTTATACAGCTACAATCAGCCCCAGCATTTT.

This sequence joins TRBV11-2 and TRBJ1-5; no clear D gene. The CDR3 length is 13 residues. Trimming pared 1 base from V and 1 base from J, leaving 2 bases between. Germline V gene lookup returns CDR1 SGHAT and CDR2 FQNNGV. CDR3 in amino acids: CASSLASNQPQHF. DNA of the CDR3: TGTGCCAGCAGCTTAGCAAGCAATCAGCCCCAGCATTTT.

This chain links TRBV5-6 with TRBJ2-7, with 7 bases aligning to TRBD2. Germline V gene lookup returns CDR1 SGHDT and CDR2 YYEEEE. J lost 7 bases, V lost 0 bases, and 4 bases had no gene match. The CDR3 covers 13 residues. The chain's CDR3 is CASSLVTGREQYF. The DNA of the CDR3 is TGTGCCAGCAGCTTGGTGACCGGGAGGGAGCAGTACTTC.

CDR3 sequence: CASSFNSLDSEQFF. CDR3 nucleotide sequence: TGCGCCAGCAGCTTTAATTCGTTGGACAGCGAGCAGTTCTTC. The V call is TRBV5-1, the J call TRBJ2-1; maybe TRBD1 (6 bases). The CDR3 is made up of 14 amino acids. Looked up from germline, CDR1 is SGHRS and CDR2 is YFSETQ. The V end lost 2 bases, the J end lost 10 bases, and 16 bases lay between the germline ends.

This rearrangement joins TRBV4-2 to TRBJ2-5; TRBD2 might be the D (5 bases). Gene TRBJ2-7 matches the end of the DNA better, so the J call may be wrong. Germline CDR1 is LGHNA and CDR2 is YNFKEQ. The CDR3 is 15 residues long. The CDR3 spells CASSQARESSYEQYF. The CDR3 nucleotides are TGTGCCAGCAGCCAAGCTAGGGAGAGCTCCTACGAGCAGTACTTC.

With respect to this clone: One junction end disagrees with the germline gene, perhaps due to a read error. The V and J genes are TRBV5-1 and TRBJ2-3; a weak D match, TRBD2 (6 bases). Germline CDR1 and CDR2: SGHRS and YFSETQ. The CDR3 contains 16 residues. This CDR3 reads CASSLGSGVGGNTQYF. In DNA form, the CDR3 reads TGCGCCAGCAGTTTGGGATCGGGGGTTGGCGGGAATACGCAGTATTTT. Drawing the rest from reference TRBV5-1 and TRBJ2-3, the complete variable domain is KAGVTQTPRYLIKTRGQQVTLSCSPISGHRSVSWYQQTPGQGLQFLFEYFSETQRNKGNFPGRFSGRQFSNSRSEMNVSTLELGDSALYLCASSLGSGVGGNTQYFGPGTRLTVL.